The entry that follows covers one TCR beta chain sequence. These data are taken from a study of shared clonotypes between healthy human individuals. Study details: Ranging from 18 to 49 in age, donors were a couple of women and three men.

Repertoires were generated with immunoSEQ multiplex PCR, while TCRdb's copy carries only in-frame clones and drops some. Of 450,000 to 500,000 clones listed, 70% to 85% are singletons. With 3 bases removed from V and 3 bases from J, the gap between germline ends came to 14 bases. Per the germline V gene, CDR1 is GTSNPN and CDR2 is SVGIG (reference sequence). The CDR3 totals 14 residues. The origin of this receptor is a middle-aged woman in good health. Some clones in this sample may be carry-over from other donors' samples. This chain joins TRBV30 and TRBJ1-2; D is possibly TRBD1 (6 bases). Sequencing used PBMCs. The CDR3, as DNA: TGTGCCTGGAGCCTCAGGGGATCTGACTATGGCTACACCTTC. This translates into CAWSLRGSDYGYTF.